A single sample is the source of the 6 T cell receptor beta chains below, sequenced in a study of human T cells and chemical hapten exposure. One entry per CDR3 protein results from TCRdb running MiXCR on the RACE reads. There are roughly 260,000 distinct CDR3 sequences in the sample; about 9% occur only once, and about 2.1% lies in the top ten. Time point denoted: pre-sensitization, week 0. The treatment is: therapeutic diphenylcyclopropenone sensitization with weekly scalp DPC. Here the sequenced sample was whole blood, taken in connection with sensitization to the hapten diphenylcyclopropenone (DPC). The origin of the receptors is a woman between 40 and 55 years old with alopecia areata. Some clones in this sample may be carry-over from other donors' samples.

This clonotype was counted many times. This chain connects TRBV28 to TRBJ2-5; the D call may be TRBD1 or TRBD2 (5 bases each). Germline V gene lookup returns CDR1 MDHEN and CDR2 SYDVKM. The CDR3 totals 14 residues. Trimming took off 3 bases at V and 1 base at J, with 9 bases between the two ends. The CDR3 sequence: CASSFGGTQETQYF. CDR3 nucleotide sequence: TGTGCCAGCAGTTTTGGGGGAACCCAAGAGACCCAGTACTTC.

There are a few counts of this clonotype. This chain joins TRBV5-8 and TRBJ2-5, with D unresolved. V lost 4 bases to trimming and J lost 1 base, with 14 bases between them. Germline V gene data show CDR1 as SGHTS and CDR2 as YDEGEE. The CDR3 extends over 15 amino acids. CDR3 DNA: TGTGCCAGCAGCCTGGTCCTCGCACGCCAAGAGACCCAGTACTTC. Its protein is CASSLVLARQETQYF. The full variable domain, in which reference TRBV5-8 and TRBJ2-5 provide the parts outside the CDR3, is EAGVTQSPTHLIKTRGQQATLRCSPISGHTSVYWYQQALGLGLQFLLWYDEGEERNRGNFPPRFSGRQFPNYSSELNVNALELEDSALYLCASSLVLARQETQYFGPGTRLLVL.

This clonotype was observed a few times. V and J are TRBV12-3 or TRBV12-4 and TRBJ2-5; D not certain. The CDR3 extends over 13 amino acids. The V end lost 6 bases, the J end lost 4 bases, and 12 bases lay between the germline ends. The CDR3 DNA is TGTGCCAGCAGGATACCCCCTGCAGAGACCCAGTACTTC. Protein product: CASRIPPAETQYF.

This clonotype was detected ten times or more. The rearrangement links TRBV27 to TRBJ2-7; D is possibly TRBD1 (5 bases). CDR3 length equals 16 residues. Germline V lookup: CDR1 MNHEY, CDR2 SMNVEV (reference sequence). V was clipped by 5 bases and J by 1 base, with 18 bases between them. CDR3 loop: CASSATTAGLSYEQYF. CDR3 in DNA: TGTGCCAGCAGTGCGACGACAGCAGGTCTGTCCTACGAGCAGTACTTC.

V gene TRBV15 combines with J gene TRBJ2-5, with no clear D. CDR1 is LNHNV and CDR2 is YYDKDF in the germline V gene (reference sequence). Trimming removed 4 bases from V and 2 bases from J, with 14 bases in between. The CDR3 sequence is 15 residues long. In DNA form, the CDR3 reads TGTGCCACCAGCATTAACCCCGGGCAGCAAGAGACCCAGTACTTC. This gives the protein CATSINPGQQETQYF.

This chain links TRBV29-1 with TRBJ2-7; 7 nucleotides line up with TRBD2. This CDR3 comprises 12 residues. The germline CDR1 and CDR2 sequences are SQVTM and ANQGSEA. The V segment lost 6 bases and the J segment 7 bases; nucleotides outside the gene matches: 9. The CDR3 spells CSVGGLVGEQYF. The CDR3 bases are TGCAGCGTGGGCGGACTAGTAGGAGAGCAGTACTTC.